This is a list of T cell receptor beta chains from one sample in a study of blood T cell repertoires in COVID-19. TCRdb's table, derived via immunoSEQ multiplex PCR, lists solely in-frame clones and lacks some. The sample lists some 320,000 clones; around 87% were seen once. Sequences were obtained from PBMCs or T cells enriched from blood (not recorded which). These receptors were collected from a woman in her 30s who had recovered from COVID-19. The CDR3 runs from the conserved cysteine through the conserved F or W. A D gene is named only where the DNA matches it firmly. Clone size is not always given. Where it is, it says once, few, many or a class for expanded clones.

CDR3: CASSSFSGGLYEQYF
DNA: TGTGCCAGCAGCTCCTTTTCGGGGGGGCTATACGAGCAGTACTTC
D: TRBD2
length: 15
J: TRBJ2-7
V: TRBV7-2
size: .

CDR3: CASSERRAWDTEAFF
DNA: TGTGCCAGCAGTGAAAGGCGGGCCTGGGACACTGAAGCTTTCTTT
D: .
length: 15
J: TRBJ1-1
V: TRBV6-1
size: .

CDR3: CASSGQGPYNSPLHF
DNA: TGCGCCAGCAGCGGCCAGGGGCCATATAATTCACCCCTCCACTTT
D: .
length: 15
J: TRBJ1-6
V: TRBV5-1
size: .

CDR3: CASSLLRTGNQPQHF
DNA: TGTGCCAGTAGTCTCCTTCGGACAGGGAATCAGCCCCAGCATTTT
D: TRBD1
length: 15
J: TRBJ1-5
V: TRBV19
size: .

CDR3: CASSPPNQDYSPLHF
DNA: TGTGCCAGCTCACCACCGAATCAGGATTATTCACCCCTCCACTTT
D: .
length: 15
J: TRBJ1-6
V: TRBV18
size: .

CDR3: CASRPMGGATDTQYF
DNA: TGTGCCAGCAGACCGATGGGGGGGGCCACAGATACGCAGTATTTT
D: .
length: 15
J: TRBJ2-3
V: TRBV14
size: .

CDR3: CASSIANRGQNYGYTF
DNA: TGTGCCAGTAGTATAGCCAACAGGGGGCAAAACTATGGCTACACCTTC
D: TRBD1
length: 16
J: TRBJ1-2
V: TRBV19
size: .

CDR3: CASPPGQGTTQYF
DNA: TGCGCCAGCCCCCCAGGACAGGGTACAACCCAGTACTTC
D: TRBD1
length: 13
J: TRBJ2-5
V: TRBV23-1
size: .

CDR3: CASSEGRGLADNEQFF
DNA: TGTGCCAGCAGTGAAGGGCGGGGGCTAGCGGACAATGAGCAGTTCTTC
D: .
length: 16
J: TRBJ2-1
V: TRBV6-1
size: .

CDR3: CASSPGPAGDTQYF
DNA: TGTGCCAGCAGCCCAGGACCTGCGGGAGATACGCAGTATTTT
D: .
length: 14
J: TRBJ2-3
V: TRBV7-6
size: .

CDR3: CASSSTGPYSNQPQHF
DNA: TGTGCCAGCAGCTCCACAGGGCCCTATAGCAATCAGCCCCAGCATTTT
D: .
length: 16
J: TRBJ1-5
V: TRBV5-6
size: .

CDR3: CASSPGTGDDNSPLHF
DNA: TGCGCCAGCAGCCCAGGGACAGGGGACGATAATTCACCCCTCCACTTT
D: TRBD1
length: 16
J: TRBJ1-6
V: TRBV5-1
size: once

CDR3: CSARRREKLFF
DNA: TGCAGTGCGCGCAGGCGTGAAAAACTGTTTTTT
D: .
length: 11
J: TRBJ1-4
V: TRBV20-1
size: .

CDR3: CASKAPGSTEAFF
DNA: TGTGCCAGCAAGGCCCCCGGGTCCACTGAAGCTTTCTTT
D: .
length: 13
J: TRBJ1-1
V: TRBV9
size: .

CDR3: CASSLQHLAGAAGETQYF
DNA: TGTGCCAGCAGCTTACAGCACTTAGCGGGGGCCGCGGGGGAGACCCAGTACTTC
D: TRBD2
length: 18
J: TRBJ2-5
V: TRBV7-2
size: .

CDR3: CASSQEQGVDSPLHF
DNA: TGCGCCAGCAGCCAAGAACAGGGAGTTGATTCACCCCTCCACTTT
D: .
length: 15
J: TRBJ1-6
V: TRBV4-3
size: many

CDR3: CASSLGLPLGGDDEKLFF
DNA: TGTGCCAGCAGCTTAGGTCTCCCTCTAGGGGGCGATGATGAAAAACTGTTTTTT
D: TRBD1
length: 18
J: TRBJ1-4
V: TRBV7-2
size: .

CDR3: CASSWDRDRDEKLFF
DNA: TGTGCCAGCAGCTGGGACCGGGACAGGGACGAAAAACTGTTTTTT
D: TRBD1
length: 15
J: TRBJ1-4
V: TRBV5-4
size: .

CDR3: CASSPPPSYGYTF
DNA: TGTGCCAGCTCACCACCACCCAGCTATGGCTACACCTTC
D: .
length: 13
J: TRBJ1-2
V: TRBV18
size: .

CDR3: CASSSRGGAFNYTQYF
DNA: TGTGCCAGCAGTTCCCGAGGGGGGGCCTTTAACTATACGCAGTATTTT
D: .
length: 16
J: TRBJ2-3
V: TRBV2
size: .

CDR3: CASSLSGGAHTQYF
DNA: TGTGCCAGCAGCTTATCCGGGGGGGCACATACGCAGTATTTT
D: TRBD2
length: 14
J: TRBJ2-3
V: TRBV7-9
size: once

CDR3: CASSSRVGYGYTF
DNA: TGCGCCAGCAGCTCCAGGGTTGGCTATGGCTACACCTTC
D: .
length: 13
J: TRBJ1-2
V: TRBV5-1
size: .

CDR3: CASSPIATNEKLFF
DNA: TGTGCCAGTTCCCCCATTGCAACTAATGAAAAACTGTTTTTT
D: .
length: 14
J: TRBJ1-4
V: TRBV28
size: .

CDR3: CATSRDPLSSYEQYF
DNA: TGTGCCACCAGCAGAGATCCCCTTAGCTCCTACGAGCAGTACTTC
D: .
length: 15
J: TRBJ2-7
V: TRBV15
size: .

CDR3: CASRPQGSDEKLFF
DNA: TGTGCCAGCAGGCCTCAGGGCTCGGATGAAAAACTGTTTTTT
D: .
length: 14
J: TRBJ1-4
V: TRBV6-6
size: .

CDR3: CASSSFSDTQYF
DNA: TGTGCCAGCAGTTCTTTCTCAGATACGCAGTATTTT
D: .
length: 12
J: TRBJ2-3
V: TRBV27
size: .

CDR3: CSASKGWDYGYTF
DNA: TGCAGTGCTAGTAAGGGGTGGGACTATGGCTACACCTTC
D: .
length: 13
J: TRBJ1-2
V: TRBV20-1
size: .

CDR3: CASGQDSNQPQHF
DNA: TGTGCCAGTGGACAGGATAGCAATCAGCCCCAGCATTTT
D: TRBD1
length: 13
J: TRBJ1-5
V: TRBV2
size: .

CDR3: CASSVSTEGVQPQHF
DNA: TGTGCCAGCAGTGTTTCGACAGAAGGAGTCCAGCCCCAGCATTTT
D: .
length: 15
J: TRBJ1-5
V: TRBV2
size: .

CDR3: CASSHRTVIYGYTF
DNA: TGTGCCAGCAGTCATCGGACAGTTATATATGGCTACACCTTC
D: .
length: 14
J: TRBJ1-2
V: TRBV2
size: once

CDR3: CAWSAGTGNEKLFF
DNA: TGTGCCTGGAGTGCGGGGACAGGAAATGAAAAACTGTTTTTT
D: TRBD1
length: 14
J: TRBJ1-4
V: TRBV30
size: .

CDR3: CASSLDSTLAYNEQFF
DNA: TGCGCCAGCAGCTTGGATTCTACCCTCGCCTACAATGAGCAGTTCTTC
D: .
length: 16
J: TRBJ2-1
V: TRBV5-1
size: .

CDR3: CAIKEGGDTEAFF
DNA: TGTGCCATCAAAGAGGGGGGGGACACTGAAGCTTTCTTT
D: .
length: 13
J: TRBJ1-1
V: TRBV10-3
size: .

CDR3: CASSRLLAGEGYTQYF
DNA: TGTGCCAGCAGCCGTTTGCTAGCGGGGGAGGGGTATACGCAGTATTTT
D: TRBD2
length: 16
J: TRBJ2-3
V: TRBV27
size: .

CDR3: CASSSLTGPTGTF
DNA: TGTGCCAGCAGCTCCTTGACAGGGCCCACCGGGACCTTC
D: TRBD1
length: 13
J: TRBJ1-2
V: TRBV5-4
size: .

CDR3: CASSSTYSNQPQHF
DNA: TGTGCCAGCAGTTCCACCTATAGCAATCAGCCCCAGCATTTT
D: .
length: 14
J: TRBJ1-5
V: TRBV27
size: .

CDR3: CASSLMATVYGYTF
DNA: TGTGCCAGCAGCTTAATGGCCACAGTCTATGGCTACACCTTC
D: .
length: 14
J: TRBJ1-2
V: TRBV13
size: .

CDR3: CAISLGENTEAFF
DNA: TGTGCCATCAGTCTAGGGGAGAACACTGAAGCTTTCTTT
D: .
length: 13
J: TRBJ1-1
V: TRBV10-3
size: .

CDR3: CASSDPTGGVYGYTF
DNA: TGTGCCAGCAGTGACCCGACAGGGGGCGTCTATGGCTACACCTTC
D: TRBD1
length: 15
J: TRBJ1-2
V: TRBV6-4
size: once

CDR3: CASGHRGPRGGYTF
DNA: TGTGCCAGCGGACACAGGGGGCCACGGGGGGGCTACACCTTC
D: TRBD1
length: 14
J: TRBJ1-2
V: TRBV28
size: .

CDR3: CASSSGQDMGNTIYF
DNA: TGTGCCAGCAGTTCCGGACAGGATATGGGAAACACCATATATTTT
D: TRBD1
length: 15
J: TRBJ1-3
V: TRBV6-6
size: .

CDR3: CASSLSWGGRGANYGYTF
DNA: TGCGCCAGCAGCCTGTCGTGGGGCGGACGGGGGGCTAACTATGGCTACACCTTC
D: .
length: 18
J: TRBJ1-2
V: TRBV5-1
size: .

CDR3: CASGLGPGQDYNQPQHF
DNA: TGTGCTAGTGGTTTGGGACCGGGACAGGACTACAATCAGCCCCAGCATTTT
D: TRBD1
length: 17
J: TRBJ1-5
V: TRBV12-5
size: .

CDR3: CASSTGQGWSYGYTF
DNA: TGCGCCAGCAGCACGGGACAGGGTTGGAGCTATGGCTACACCTTC
D: TRBD1
length: 15
J: TRBJ1-2
V: TRBV5-1
size: .

CDR3: CASSSPSWAGGSTDTQYF
DNA: TGTGCCAGCAGCTCGCCCTCCTGGGCGGGGGGCAGCACAGATACGCAGTATTTT
D: TRBD2
length: 18
J: TRBJ2-3
V: TRBV7-6
size: .

CDR3: CAISESLPNYGYTF
DNA: TGTGCCATCAGTGAGTCCCTACCTAACTATGGCTACACCTTC
D: .
length: 14
J: TRBJ1-2
V: TRBV10-3
size: .

CDR3: CASRPGQTNYGYTF
DNA: TGCGCCAGTCGCCCGGGACAAACTAACTATGGCTACACCTTC
D: .
length: 14
J: TRBJ1-2
V: TRBV4-1
size: .

CDR3: CASSYVRDSNEKLFF
DNA: TGTGCCAGCAGTTACGTCCGGGACAGTAATGAAAAACTGTTTTTT
D: TRBD1
length: 15
J: TRBJ1-4
V: TRBV28
size: .

CDR3: CASSDHPTSSNQPQHF
DNA: TGTGCCAGCAGTGACCACCCCACTAGTAGCAATCAGCCCCAGCATTTT
D: .
length: 16
J: TRBJ1-5
V: TRBV6-1
size: .

CDR3: CASGNSHGYGYTF
DNA: TGTGCCAGCGGCAACAGTCATGGCTATGGCTACACCTTC
D: .
length: 13
J: TRBJ1-2
V: TRBV2
size: once

CDR3: CASSHLAGAGTGELFF
DNA: TGTGCCAGTAGCCACTTGGCGGGGGCGGGCACCGGGGAGCTGTTTTTT
D: .
length: 16
J: TRBJ2-2
V: TRBV19
size: .